This T cell receptor (beta chain) originates from a study of T-cell reconstitution after alpha-beta-depleted transplantation in children. Germline CDR1 DFQATT, CDR2 SNEGSKA (reference sequence). The CDR3 totals 16 residues. Trimming took 0 bases from V and 1 from J; bases not matched to a gene: 7. During its preparation, the TCRbeta library received unique molecular identifiers. TCRdb passed the PCR reads through MiXCR, listing each CDR3 protein once. Of more than 200,000 distinct CDR3 sequences in the sample, roughly 8.3% were seen once. The sample in question was PBMCs, mostly from graft donor cells, obtained 360 days after TCRalphabeta/CD19-depleted stem cell transplant. This receptor was taken from a male patient aged 2 to 10 who had a stem cell transplant for acute myeloid leukemia, so the T cells may come from the graft donor. The rearrangement uses TRBV20-1 and TRBJ2-5; 8 bases align to TRBD2. The CDR3 nucleotides are TGCAGTGCTAGAGATCCGAGCGGGGGCCGCCAAGAGACCCAGTACTTC. Its protein is CSARDPSGGRQETQYF.